This is a list of T cell receptor beta chains from one sample in a study of CD8 T cells in Susac syndrome. TCRdb called the immunoSEQ multiplex PCR reads again in MiXCR, with one record for every CDR3 protein. Found here are some 300,000 distinct CDR3 sequences, 80% to 90% of them singletons; the top ten hold over 0.1%. Sequenced input: CD8+ T cells from PBMCs. All receptors come from a human donor with multiple sclerosis. Each CDR3 is given with its conserved first and last residue. Fields, in order: J gene, D gene, V gene, clone size, CDR3 protein, CDR3 DNA. D genes are given only for firm matches. Clone size is shown for a subset of rows, as once, few, many or a class of expanded clone.

TRBJ2-1	NA	TRBV20-1	NA	CSARDRSGERYNEQFF	TGCAGTGCTAGAGATCGATCGGGAGAGCGGTACAATGAGCAGTTCTTC
TRBJ2-1	NA	TRBV15	few	CATSRDYNEQFF	TGTGCCACCAGCAGGGACTACAATGAGCAGTTCTTC
TRBJ2-5	NA	TRBV20-1	NA	CSADGSYQETQYF	TGCAGTGCTGATGGGTCGTACCAAGAGACCCAGTACTTC
TRBJ2-7	TRBD2	TRBV5-1	NA	CASSAGGNYEQYF	TGCGCCAGCAGTGCGGGGGGCAACTACGAGCAGTACTTC
TRBJ2-7	NA	TRBV27	NA	CASSPGLPANYEQYF	TGTGCCAGCAGTCCCGGACTTCCTGCCAACTACGAGCAGTACTTC
TRBJ2-5	TRBD2	TRBV28	few	CASSLSSGGLKPDQETQYF	TGTGCCAGCAGTTTGTCTTCGGGGGGACTAAAGCCCGACCAAGAGACCCAGTACTTC
TRBJ1-1	TRBD1	TRBV12-5	once	CASGLDRGRTEAFF	TGTGCTAGTGGCCTAGACAGGGGTAGAACTGAAGCTTTCTTT
TRBJ2-3	NA	TRBV6-6	NA	CASGVTSTDTQYF	TGTGCCAGCGGGGTAACTAGCACAGATACGCAGTATTTT
TRBJ2-5	NA	TRBV7-3	NA	CASSFKPRETQYF	TGTGCCAGCAGCTTCAAGCCCCGAGAGACCCAGTACTTC
TRBJ1-1	NA	TRBV29-1	NA	CSVDRGSEAFF	TGCAGCGTTGATAGAGGATCTGAAGCTTTCTTT
TRBJ1-5	NA	TRBV2	NA	CASTDQNQPQHF	TGTGCCAGCACCGACCAAAATCAGCCCCAGCATTTT
TRBJ2-7	NA	TRBV28	NA	CASSFSRGAEQYF	TGTGCCAGCAGTTTTAGCAGGGGGGCTGAGCAGTACTTC
TRBJ1-3	NA	TRBV28	NA	CASGSGTNRNTIYF	TGTGCCAGCGGCTCCGGGACTAACCGGAACACCATATATTTT
TRBJ2-1	NA	TRBV27	NA	CASSLGGGSYNEQFF	TGTGCCAGCAGTTTAGGGGGTGGCTCCTACAATGAGCAGTTCTTC
TRBJ2-7	NA	TRBV30	NA	CAWRGVSATYEQYF	TGTGCCTGGAGGGGAGTTAGCGCGACCTACGAGCAGTACTTC
TRBJ2-1	NA	TRBV28	NA	CASTTTSTYNEQFF	TGTGCCAGCACCACCACTTCTACCTACAATGAGCAGTTCTTC